This T cell receptor (beta chain) was recorded in a study of T-cell memory formation after mild COVID-19 (dated by TCRdb to about 2021). General notes on the study: Most TCR sequence clusters were specific to one of the two donors. Two young, previously healthy adult volunteers, one female and one male, were included in the cohort. Longitudinal TCRalpha and TCRbeta repertoire sequencing tracked T-cell clones expanding and contracting after mild COVID-19 in two donors.

Points the paper makes about the study in general: Balanced CD4/CD8 phenotypes were observed for clones contracting from day 15 to 85, whereas a bias towards CD4+ was observed for a second wave of clones expanding from day 15 to 37. Contracting CD4+ clones turned up mainly in the CM and EM memory subsets, whereas EMRA was where CD8+ clones were enriched. Some responding clones were detected in pre-infection memory, which suggested that pre-existing cross-reactive memory T cells had joined the SARS-CoV-2 response. SARS-CoV-2 specificity was not confirmed for the second-wave clones peaking on day 37. The study covered only two mild cases, and larger cohorts including severe cases with pre-infection samples were considered necessary.

Instrument used: Illumina NovaSeq 6000. TCRalpha and TCRbeta cDNA libraries were built by 5'RACE with constant-segment primers, adding sample barcodes and unique molecular identifiers. RNA was extracted from every sample with Trizol reagent. The libraries were amplified in two PCR steps, and the second step added a second sample barcode and Illumina TruSeq adapters. Sequencing of libraries was performed on an Illumina NovaSeq with 2 x 150 bp paired-end reads. In the authors' own workflow: The reads were demultiplexed and collapsed into UMI-guided consensus sequences using migec v1.2.7. Using mixcr v2.1.11, UMI consensuses were aligned to TRA and TRB V and J templates and then assembled into clonotypes. A clonotype was counted as expanded or contracted only if both edgeR and NoisET called the change significant, with noise models trained on biological replicates. For edgeR calls, a false discovery rate-adjusted p below 0.01 and a log2 fold-change threshold of 1 were applied. As an exploratory analysis of dynamics, PCA with hierarchical clustering was applied to max-normalized trajectories of the 1000 most abundant clonotypes. Separately sequenced CD4+ and CD8+ repertoires were used to assign the CD4 or CD8 phenotype of responding clones. The public sequencing data were trimmed at Q25 with fastp and processed into clonotypes with MiXCR by TCRdb, which kept only in-frame beta chains. Rows are combined by CDR3 protein, so each entry shows the most common genes and DNA. The V and J calls and clone size are TCRdb's, not the authors'. The sample includes about 55,000 distinct CDR3 sequences, with over 7.5% observed a single time. The biggest ten clones account for less than 1.5% of the sample.

In its sample, this clonotype was seen a few times. What this receptor recognizes is not known. Base qualities are not recorded, but no much larger clone differs from it by a single base. Ficoll-Paque density gradient centrifugation was the method used to isolate PBMCs. Sequenced input: PBMCs or a T cell subset sorted from them (not recorded which). This sequence originates from a man aged 18-30 years who had mild COVID-19 (a few samples of this study predate the infection). The sample titles of this study are shuffled in the database, so cell type and time point are left out; the donor was told from shared clones.

The DNA sequence is given as TGTGCCAGCAGCTTGCGTTCTACAGATACGCAGTATTTT. Its product reads: CASSLRSTDTQYF. This sequence uses TRBV5-4 and TRBJ2-3; the D gene remains uncertain. Including cysteine and phenylalanine, the CDR3 has 13 amino acids. The retained sequence is limited to the CDR3, 39 bases, with the frame set at the first base. Trimming takes 1 base from V and 3 bases from J, and the germline ends sit 6 bases apart. The germline V gene (reference sequence) sets CDR1 to SGHNT and CDR2 to YYREEE.